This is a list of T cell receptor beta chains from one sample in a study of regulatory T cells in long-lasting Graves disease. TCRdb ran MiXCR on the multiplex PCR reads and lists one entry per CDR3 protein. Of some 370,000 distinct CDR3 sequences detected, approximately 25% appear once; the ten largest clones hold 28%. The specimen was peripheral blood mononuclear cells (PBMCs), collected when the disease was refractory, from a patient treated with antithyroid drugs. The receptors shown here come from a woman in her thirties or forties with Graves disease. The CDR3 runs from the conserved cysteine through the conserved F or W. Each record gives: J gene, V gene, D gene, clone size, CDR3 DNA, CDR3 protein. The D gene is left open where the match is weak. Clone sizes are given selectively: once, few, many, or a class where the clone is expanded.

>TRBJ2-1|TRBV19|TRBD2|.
TGTGCCAGCTCCCCCAGGACTAGCTGGATCGATGAGCAGTTCTTC
CASSPRTSWIDEQFF
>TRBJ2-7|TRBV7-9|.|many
TGTGCCAGCAGCTTACACTCCTACGAGCAGTACTTC
CASSLHSYEQYF
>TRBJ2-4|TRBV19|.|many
TGTGCCAGTGGGGAGATTGGGACGGCCAAAAACATTCAGTACTTC
CASGEIGTAKNIQYF
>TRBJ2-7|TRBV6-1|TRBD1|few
TGTGCCAGTTTACAGGGGGCCTTATCCTACGAGCAGTACTTC
CASLQGALSYEQYF
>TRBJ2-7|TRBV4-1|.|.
TGCGCCAGCAGCTCAGCCGGGATTCCGACTTACGAGCAGTACTTC
CASSSAGIPTYEQYF
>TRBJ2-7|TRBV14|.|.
TGTGCCAGCAGCCAACAAATCTCGGGCGAGCAGTACTTC
CASSQQISGEQYF
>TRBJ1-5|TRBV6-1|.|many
TGTGCCAGCAGTGAAGCAGGTACGCCATGGGATCAGCCCCAGCATTTT
CASSEAGTPWDQPQHF
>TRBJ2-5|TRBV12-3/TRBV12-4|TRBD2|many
TGTGCCAGCAGTTTAGTAGCGGGGAACCAAGAGACCCAGTACTTC
CASSLVAGNQETQYF
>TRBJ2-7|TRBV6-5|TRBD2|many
TGTGCCAGCAGTTTTGCCCCCGGGACTAGCAACGAGCAGTACTTC
CASSFAPGTSNEQYF
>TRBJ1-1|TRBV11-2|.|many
TGTGCCAGCAGCTTAGTAGGGATTCGTGGCGCTGAAGCTTTCTTT
CASSLVGIRGAEAFF
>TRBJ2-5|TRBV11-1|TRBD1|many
TGTGCCAGCAGCTTAACAGGGGAGGAGACCCAGTACTTC
CASSLTGEETQYF
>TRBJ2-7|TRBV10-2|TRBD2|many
TGCGCCAGCAGTCGGTCTAGCGGATCCTACGAGCAGTACTTC
CASSRSSGSYEQYF
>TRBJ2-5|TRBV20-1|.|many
TGCAGTGCTCCCCGTAATATAGGGGAGACCCAGTACTTC
CSAPRNIGETQYF